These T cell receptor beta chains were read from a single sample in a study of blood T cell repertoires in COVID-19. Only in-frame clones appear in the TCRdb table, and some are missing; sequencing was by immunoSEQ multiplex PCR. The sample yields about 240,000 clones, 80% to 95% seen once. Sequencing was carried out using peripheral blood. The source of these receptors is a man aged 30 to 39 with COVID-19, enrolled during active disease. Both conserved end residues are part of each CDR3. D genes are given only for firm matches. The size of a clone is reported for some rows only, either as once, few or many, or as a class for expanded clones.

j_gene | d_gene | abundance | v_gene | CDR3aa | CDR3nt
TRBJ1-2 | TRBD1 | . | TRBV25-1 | CASSAGQGIYGYTF | TGTGCCAGCAGTGCGGGACAGGGTATCTATGGCTACACCTTC
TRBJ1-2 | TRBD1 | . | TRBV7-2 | CASSPGQGWDGYTF | TGTGCCAGCAGCCCGGGACAGGGGTGGGATGGCTACACCTTC
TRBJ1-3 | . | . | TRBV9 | CASSVGGGPSGNTIYF | TGTGCCAGCAGCGTAGGCGGGGGGCCTTCGGGAAACACCATATATTTT
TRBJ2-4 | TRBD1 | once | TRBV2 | CASSREGQLSNIQYF | TGTGCCAGCAGCAGAGAGGGACAGCTAAGTAACATTCAGTACTTC
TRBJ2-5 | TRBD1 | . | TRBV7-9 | CASSQSTGGQETQYF | TGTGCCAGCAGCCAGTCGACAGGGGGGCAAGAGACCCAGTACTTC
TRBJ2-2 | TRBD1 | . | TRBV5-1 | CASSLGTGHTAGELFF | TGCGCCAGCAGCCTCGGGACAGGGCACACGGCGGGGGAGCTGTTTTTT
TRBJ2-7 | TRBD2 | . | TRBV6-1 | CASSEAQVTSGGAFSYEQYF | TGTGCCAGCAGTGAAGCGCAGGTGACTAGCGGGGGGGCCTTTTCCTACGAGCAGTACTTC
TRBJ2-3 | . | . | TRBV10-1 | CASSRGLQSDTQYF | TGCGCCAGCAGTCGTGGTCTACAGTCAGATACGCAGTATTTT
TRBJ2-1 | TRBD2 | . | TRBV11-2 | CASSLARTSANEQFF | TGTGCCAGCAGCTTAGCCAGGACTAGTGCCAATGAGCAGTTCTTC
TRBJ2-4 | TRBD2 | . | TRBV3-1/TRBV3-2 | CASSQLAGKNIQYF | TGTGCCAGCAGCCAACTAGCGGGGAAAAACATTCAGTACTTC
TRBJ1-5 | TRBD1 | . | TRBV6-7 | CASRIRQGRQPQHF | TGTGCCAGCAGAATAAGACAGGGAAGACAGCCCCAGCATTTT
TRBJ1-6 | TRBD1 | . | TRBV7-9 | CASSWDRVGSPLHF | TGTGCCAGCAGCTGGGACAGGGTGGGCTCACCCCTCCACTTT
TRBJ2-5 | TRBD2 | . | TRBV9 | CASSPGNSGDQETQYF | TGTGCCAGCAGCCCAGGAAATAGCGGGGACCAAGAGACCCAGTACTTC
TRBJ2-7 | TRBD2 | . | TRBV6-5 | CASSNSGGAGGEQYF | TGTGCCAGCAGTAACAGCGGGGGAGCGGGGGGGGAGCAGTACTTC
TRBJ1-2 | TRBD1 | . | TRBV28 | CASSLRGRWIGYTF | TGTGCCAGCAGTTTGAGGGGGCGATGGATTGGCTACACCTTC
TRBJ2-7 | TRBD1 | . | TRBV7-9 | CASTFGAGGSYEQYF | TGTGCCAGCACGTTTGGGGCAGGGGGCTCCTACGAGCAGTACTTC
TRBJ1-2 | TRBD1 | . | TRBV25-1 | CASRKPSPGTGGDYGYTF | TGTGCCAGCAGAAAACCCAGCCCCGGGACAGGGGGAGACTATGGCTACACCTTC
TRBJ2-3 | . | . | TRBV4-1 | CASSQTADTQYF | TGCGCCAGCAGCCAAACGGCAGATACGCAGTATTTT
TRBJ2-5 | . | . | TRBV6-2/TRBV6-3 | CASSYAGNQETQYF | TGTGCCAGCAGTTACGCGGGGAACCAAGAGACCCAGTACTTC
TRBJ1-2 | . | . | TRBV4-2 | CASSQDPRGSNYGYTF | TGTGCCAGCAGCCAAGATCCGAGGGGGAGTAACTATGGCTACACCTTC
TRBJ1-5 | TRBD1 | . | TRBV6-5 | CASSRQGPNQPQHF | TGTGCCAGCAGTCGACAGGGACCAAATCAGCCCCAGCATTTT
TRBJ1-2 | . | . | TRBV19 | CASSIQGPGSYTF | TGTGCCAGTAGTATTCAGGGGCCGGGGAGCTACACCTTC
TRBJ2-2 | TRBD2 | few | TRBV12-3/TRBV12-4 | CASIRGLAGELFF | TGTGCCAGCATCCGAGGACTAGCGGGGGAGCTGTTTTTT
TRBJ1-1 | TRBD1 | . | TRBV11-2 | CASSLIQGVNTEAFF | TGTGCCAGCAGCTTAATACAGGGGGTCAACACTGAAGCTTTCTTT
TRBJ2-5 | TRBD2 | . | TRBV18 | CASSVVWATSGDQETQYF | TGTGCCAGCTCTGTTGTTTGGGCGACTAGCGGTGATCAAGAGACCCAGTACTTC
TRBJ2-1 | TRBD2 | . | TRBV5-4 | CASSLGLAVYNEQFF | TGTGCCAGCAGCTTGGGACTAGCGGTATACAATGAGCAGTTCTTC
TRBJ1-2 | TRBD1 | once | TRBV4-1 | CASSLIDRVYGYTF | TGCGCCAGCAGCCTAATCGACAGGGTCTATGGCTACACCTTC
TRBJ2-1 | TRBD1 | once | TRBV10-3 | CAISESPGTDYNEQFF | TGTGCCATCAGTGAGTCCCCCGGGACAGATTACAATGAGCAGTTCTTC
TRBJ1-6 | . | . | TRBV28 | CASLGSRYSPLHF | TGTGCCAGCCTGGGCAGCCGCTATTCACCCCTCCACTTT
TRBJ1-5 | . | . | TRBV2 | CASSVSNNQPQHF | TGTGCCAGCAGTGTCAGTAACAATCAGCCCCAGCATTTT
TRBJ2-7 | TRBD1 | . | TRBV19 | CASSTPGQGSSNEQYF | TGTGCCAGTAGTACCCCGGGACAGGGGAGTTCCAACGAGCAGTACTTC
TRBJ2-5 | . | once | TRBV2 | CVLGLGGRETQYF | TGTGTCCTAGGGCTCGGGGGGCGGGAGACCCAGTACTTC
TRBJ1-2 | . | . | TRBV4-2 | CASSQGDSYGYTF | TGTGCCAGCAGCCAAGGCGACAGTTATGGCTACACCTTC
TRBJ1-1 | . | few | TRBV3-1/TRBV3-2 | CASSQVGEAGAFF | TGTGCCAGCAGCCAAGTCGGGGAGGCGGGGGCTTTCTTT
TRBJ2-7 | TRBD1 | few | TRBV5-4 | CASSLGQGNYEQYF | TGTGCCAGCAGCTTGGGACAGGGAAACTACGAGCAGTACTTC
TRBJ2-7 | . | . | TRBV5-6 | CASSLARYEQYF | TGTGCCAGCAGCTTGGCCAGGTACGAGCAGTACTTC
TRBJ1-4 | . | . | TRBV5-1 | CASSLGGERKKLFF | TGCGCCAGCAGCTTGGGTGGGGAGCGGAAAAAACTGTTTTTT
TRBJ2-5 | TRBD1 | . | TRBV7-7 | CASSSGGQVETQYF | TGTGCCAGCAGCTCAGGGGGACAGGTCGAGACCCAGTACTTC
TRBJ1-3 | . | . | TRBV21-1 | CASSNKGASGNTIYF | TGTGCCAGCAGCAATAAGGGGGCCTCTGGAAACACCATATATTTT
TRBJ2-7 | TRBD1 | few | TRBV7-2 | CASRLGQGIGEQYF | TGTGCCAGCCGTCTAGGACAGGGTATCGGCGAGCAGTACTTC
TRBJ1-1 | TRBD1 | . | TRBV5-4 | CASSTQGQANTEAFF | TGTGCCAGCAGCACCCAGGGACAGGCGAACACTGAAGCTTTCTTT
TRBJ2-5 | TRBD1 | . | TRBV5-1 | CASSPGTEETQYF | TGCGCCAGCAGCCCCGGGACAGAAGAGACCCAGTACTTC
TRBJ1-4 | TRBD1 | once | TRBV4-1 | CASSRVPGQILAKLFF | TGCGCCAGCAGCCGCGTCCCGGGACAGATCTTAGCAAAACTGTTTTTT
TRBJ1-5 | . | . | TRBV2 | CASREGGGFALYQPQHF | TGTGCCAGCAGAGAGGGGGGGGGCTTCGCCCTGTATCAGCCCCAGCATTTT
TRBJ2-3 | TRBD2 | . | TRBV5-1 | CASSRGTSGGLTDTQYF | TGCGCCAGCAGCCGAGGGACTAGCGGGGGACTCACAGATACGCAGTATTTT
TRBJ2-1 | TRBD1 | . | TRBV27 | CASQDRGRNEQFF | TGTGCCAGCCAGGACAGGGGTCGGAATGAGCAGTTCTTC
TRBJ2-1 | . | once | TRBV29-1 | CSVDWRRNNEQFF | TGCAGCGTTGATTGGCGGCGCAACAATGAGCAGTTCTTC
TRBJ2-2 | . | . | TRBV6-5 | CASSYSNQANTGELFF | TGTGCCAGCAGTTACTCGAACCAGGCGAACACCGGGGAGCTGTTTTTT
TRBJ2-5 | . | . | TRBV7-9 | CASSLNPAGVQETQYF | TGTGCCAGCAGCTTAAACCCGGCAGGGGTACAAGAGACCCAGTACTTC
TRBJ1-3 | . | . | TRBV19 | CASKPGHGGNTIYF | TGTGCCAGTAAACCGGGACACGGAGGAAACACCATATATTTT
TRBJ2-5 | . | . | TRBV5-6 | CASSSGFQETQYF | TGTGCCAGCAGCTCGGGATTTCAAGAGACCCAGTACTTC
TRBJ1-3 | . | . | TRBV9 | CASSGRTERAGNTIYF | TGTGCCAGCAGCGGTCGGACAGAGAGAGCTGGAAACACCATATATTTT
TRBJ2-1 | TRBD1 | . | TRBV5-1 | CATRAPGTETNEQFF | TGCGCCACCCGTGCCCCCGGGACAGAAACAAATGAGCAGTTCTTC
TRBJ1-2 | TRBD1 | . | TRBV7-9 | CASSLTGDWGYTF | TGTGCCAGCAGCCTCACAGGGGACTGGGGCTACACCTTC
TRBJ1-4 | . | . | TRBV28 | CASRARGSNEKLFF | TGTGCCAGCAGGGCGCGGGGGTCTAATGAAAAACTGTTTTTT
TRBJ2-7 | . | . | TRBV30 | CAWSASAVYEQYF | TGTGCCTGGAGTGCTTCTGCAGTTTACGAGCAGTACTTC
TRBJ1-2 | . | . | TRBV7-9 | CASSLDGRRIRYTF | TGTGCCAGCAGCTTAGATGGCAGGCGTATCCGCTACACCTTC